Each of the 32 T cell receptor beta chains below was sequenced from the same sample in a study of vaccination effects on CD4 cells after COVID-19. Repertoires were generated with immunoSEQ multiplex PCR, while TCRdb's copy carries only in-frame clones and drops some. The repertoire holds about 25,000 clones, with 60% to 85% as singletons. No antigen is known for these receptors. Before sequencing, viral peptide pools were used by the ViraFEST assay to expand antigen-specific CD4+ T cells. An approximately 10-day culture period preceded the isolation of CD4+ T cells. The vaccine given was either BNT162b2 or mRNA-1273, in two doses. The sample in question was CD4+ T cells from PBMCs cultured with HCoV-NL63 spike peptides, obtained after COVID-19 vaccination. These receptors all stem from a human donor who received a COVID-19 vaccine.

The chain carries TRBV6-5 and TRBJ1-2; TRBD1 matches 8 bases. From germline, CDR1 is MNHEY and CDR2 SVGAGI. This CDR3 spans 15 amino acids. V was pared by 8 bases and J by 8 bases, with 16 bases of the junction left unmatched. In DNA form, the CDR3 reads TGTGCCAGCGTCGCAACGGTCGCAGGGGGCCGCGGCTACACCTTC. Its protein is CASVATVAGGRGYTF.

The rearrangement joins TRBV7-9 to TRBJ2-5, with D possibly being TRBD2 (5 bases). Trimming removed 3 bases from V and 2 bases from J, with 13 bases in between. CDR3 length: 15 amino acids. Germline CDR1 reads SEHNR; CDR2 reads FQNEAQ (reference sequence). CDR3 sequence: CASSLRADVQETQYF. The CDR3 bases are TGTGCCAGCAGCTTGAGAGCGGATGTTCAAGAGACCCAGTACTTC.

This chain connects TRBV11-2 to TRBJ1-1; D unclear. Trimming took 1 base from V and 11 from J, leaving 14 bases between them. The length of the CDR3 is 13 residues. Germline V gives CDR1 SGHAT, CDR2 FQNNGV. The CDR3 spells CASSLGPGSGAFF. In nucleotides, the CDR3 is TGTGCCAGCAGCTTAGGCCCAGGTTCGGGCGCTTTCTTT.

The rearrangement uses TRBV19 and TRBJ2-3; the D gene is possibly TRBD2 (6 bases). Trimming removed 2 bases at V and 4 bases at J, with 13 bases between. This CDR3 is built from 15 residues. Germline V gene lookup returns CDR1 LNHDA and CDR2 SQIVND (reference sequence). Here the CDR3 reads CASSISGASADTQYF. The CDR3 DNA reads as TGTGCCAGTAGTATATCGGGAGCTAGCGCAGATACGCAGTATTTT. The full variable domain, completed using reference TRBV19 and TRBJ2-3, is DGGITQSPKYLFRKEGQNVTLSCEQNLNHDAMYWYRQDPGQGLRLIYYSQIVNDFQKGDIAEGYSVSREKKESFPLTVTSAQKNPTAFYLCASSISGASADTQYFGPGTRLTVL.

V gene TRBV5-1 combines with J gene TRBJ2-7; perhaps TRBD1 as D (6 bases). This CDR3 comprises 13 residues. Trimming removed 4 bases at V and 2 bases at J, with 10 bases between. The germline CDR1 and CDR2 sequences are SGHRS and YFSETQ. CDR3 nucleotide sequence: TGCGCCAGCAGCGTGACAGGAACCTACGAGCAGTACTTC. This codes for CASSVTGTYEQYF. The entire variable domain, with the rest obtained from reference TRBV5-1 and TRBJ2-7, is as follows: KAGVTQTPRYLIKTRGQQVTLSCSPISGHRSVSWYQQTPGQGLQFLFEYFSETQRNKGNFPGRFSGRQFSNSRSEMNVSTLELGDSALYLCASSVTGTYEQYFGPGTRLTVT.

The chain links TRBV5-3 to TRBJ1-2, with 7 bases identical to TRBD1. TRBV5-3 is treated as an ORF (open reading frame) with a function not yet certain. V was clipped by 1 base and J by 3 bases; unmatched bases: 12. CDR3 size: 17 residues. The DNA for the CDR3 is TGTGCCAGAAGCTTGAGGGGGCAGGGGACTGCTTACTATGGCTACACCTTC. This gives the protein CARSLRGQGTAYYGYTF.

This clone was seen just once. The chain couples TRBV6-4 to TRBJ2-3, with D possibly matching TRBD2 (6 bases). V was cut by 4 bases and J by 0 bases, with 8 bases left in between. The CDR3 runs to 14 residues. The germline gives CDR1 MRHNA, CDR2 SNTAGT. The CDR3 spells CASSAGTSTDTQYF. The CDR3 DNA reads TGTGCCAGCAGTGCCGGGACTAGCACAGATACGCAGTATTTT.

As for this clone: Because the CDR3 is missing its conserved closing phenylalanine or tryptophan, this is likely a read error. It is unclear where the CDR3 begins or ends on the DNA, so no DNA is shown, and the CDR3 is as TCRdb lists it. The chain recombines TRBV21-1 with TRBJ1-6; the DNA was not compared with TRBD1, the D call given in the table. TRBV21-1 is designated a pseudogene. The CDR3 is 11 amino acids long, termini counted. The CDR3 protein is CASSKARTVRG.

V and J are TRBV5-4 and TRBJ1-1; no firm D call. The germline V gene has CDR1 SGHNT and CDR2 YYREEE (reference sequence). The CDR3 consists of 13 residues. V lost 0 bases to trimming and J lost 7 bases, with 10 bases between them. The chain's CDR3 is CASSLDRKSEAFF. The CDR3 DNA reads TGTGCCAGCAGCTTGGATAGGAAGAGTGAAGCTTTCTTT.

Remarks on this clone: At one end the junction does not follow the germline gene, possibly because of a read error. The chain combines TRBV14 with TRBJ1-2; D not certain. The germline V gene has CDR1 SGHDN and CDR2 FVKESK. There are 14 residues in the CDR3. Here the CDR3 reads CASSQDRNIVPRNF. In DNA form, the CDR3 reads TGTGCCAGCAGCCAAGATCGGAACATTGTGCCTCGTAACTTC.

V gene TRBV20-1 combines with J gene TRBJ1-2; possible D gene TRBD1, 6 bases. This CDR3 comprises 10 residues. V lost 8 bases and J lost 8, with 12 bases in between. CDR1 DFQATT and CDR2 SNEGSKA come from the germline V gene (reference sequence). The CDR3 DNA reads as TGCAGTCCAACAGGGCAAGGCTACACCTTC. Translating it yields CSPTGQGYTF.

This clone was counted a few times. The gene calls are TRBV7-9 and TRBJ2-3, with a possible D match to TRBD2 (6 bases). The CDR3 length is 17 residues. Germline V gives CDR1 SEHNR, CDR2 FQNEAQ (reference sequence). Trimming took off 4 bases at V and 0 bases at J, with 17 bases between the two ends. Written as DNA, the CDR3 is TGTGCCAGCAGCTCGGGACGGCGGGGATCTAGCACAGATACGCAGTATTTT. Protein sequence: CASSSGRRGSSTDTQYF.

This clone was observed a few times. The V and J genes are TRBV19 and TRBJ1-1, with D perhaps matching TRBD1 (6 bases). Germline V gives CDR1 LNHDA, CDR2 SQIVND (reference sequence). V was trimmed by 6 bases and J by 1 base, leaving 18 bases between them. CDR3 length equals 16 residues. CDR3 coding DNA: TGTGCCAGTAGACCTCGGACAGTAGCAAGGAACACTGAAGCTTTCTTT. Translated, it gives CASRPRTVARNTEAFF.

The V and J genes are TRBV7-9 and TRBJ1-2; 7 bases agree with TRBD1. The ends lost 1 base at V and 4 bases at J; junction bases unmatched: 9. The CDR3 runs 16 residues. Germline CDR1 is SEHNR and CDR2 is FQNEAQ (reference sequence). CDR3 residues: CASSLGDSQSAYGYTF. DNA for the CDR3: TGTGCCAGCAGCTTAGGGGACAGCCAAAGCGCCTATGGCTACACCTTC.

This clone was recorded once. This rearrangement joins TRBV5-1 to TRBJ1-1, with D unresolved. The V gene lost 0 bases and the J gene lost 4 bases, with 13 bases spanning the gap. Germline V gene data show CDR1 as SGHRS and CDR2 as YFSETQ. The CDR3 runs to 15 residues. The CDR3 region is CASSLAGHGGTEAFF. The CDR3 DNA reads as TGCGCCAGCAGCTTGGCCGGGCATGGCGGCACTGAAGCTTTCTTT. Using reference TRBV5-1 and TRBJ1-1 for the parts outside the CDR3, the full variable domain is KAGVTQTPRYLIKTRGQQVTLSCSPISGHRSVSWYQQTPGQGLQFLFEYFSETQRNKGNFPGRFSGRQFSNSRSEMNVSTLELGDSALYLCASSLAGHGGTEAFFGQGTRLTVV.

The chain has TRBV10-3 and TRBJ2-2, with TRBD1 as a possible D gene (5 bases). V was trimmed by 10 bases and J by 5 bases, leaving 11 bases between them. Germline V gives CDR1 ENHRY, CDR2 SYGVKD. The length of the CDR3 is 12 residues. The CDR3 nucleotides read TGTGCCACCCGACAGACGACCGGGGAGCTGTTTTTT. Translated: CATRQTTGELFF.

The chain couples TRBV2 to TRBJ2-1; D may correspond to TRBD1 or TRBD2 (5 bases each). Germline assignment: CDR1 SNHLY and CDR2 FYNNEI. Trimming removed 7 bases at V and 4 bases at J, with 17 bases between. The CDR3 sequence is 15 residues long. In nucleotides, the CDR3 is TGTGCCAGCAACACCGGGACGGGGCTATACAATGAGCAGTTCTTC. It specifies CASNTGTGLYNEQFF.

V usage is TRBV7-2 and J usage is TRBJ2-3, with 7 nucleotides matching TRBD2. CDR1 and CDR2 from the germline V gene are SGHTA and FQGNSA. CDR3 length: 14 residues. Trimming at V came to 3 bases and at J to 6 bases, leaving 6 bases not matched to a gene. CDR3 sequence (DNA): TGTGCCAGCAGCTTTTGGGAGGGAGGGGATACGCAGTATTTT. Amino acids: CASSFWEGGDTQYF. The full variable domain, completed using reference TRBV7-2 and TRBJ2-3, is GAGVSQSPSNKVTEKGKDVELRCDPISGHTALYWYRQSLGQGLEFLIYFQGNSAPDKSGLPSDRFSAERTGGSVSTLTIQRTQQEDSAVYLCASSFWEGGDTQYFGPGTRLTVL.

The CDR3 spells CAWSRAGRGEQYF. CDR3 bases: TGTGCCTGGAGTCGAGCGGGTAGGGGCGAGCAGTACTTC. The chain uses TRBV30 and TRBJ2-7, with TRBD2 as a possible D gene (6 bases). Trimming removed 2 bases at V and 6 bases at J, with 14 bases between. The germline gives CDR1 GTSNPN, CDR2 SVGIG (reference sequence). The CDR3 contains 13 residues.

The V call is TRBV4-1, the J call TRBJ2-7; TRBD2 matches at 11 bases. Losses at the gene ends were 0 bases for V and 7 bases for J; bases not matched to a gene: 11. Germline assignment: CDR1 MGHRA and CDR2 YSYEKL. This CDR3 is 17 amino acids long. CDR3 in amino acids: CASSQEGTSGLRGEQYF. The CDR3 nucleotides are TGCGCCAGCAGCCAAGAAGGGACTAGCGGACTTAGAGGGGAGCAGTACTTC.

J is TRBJ1-6 and V is TRBV6-2 or TRBV6-3; D is unclear. V was shortened by 2 bases and J by 7 bases, with 3 bases between the two germline ends. The CDR3 totals 12 residues. Germline V gene data show CDR1 as MNHEY and CDR2 as SVGEGT. Here the CDR3 reads CASSYGNSPLHF. The CDR3 coding sequence is TGTGCCAGCAGTTACGGGAATTCACCCCTCCACTTT.

This clone was counted a single time. V and J are TRBV7-9 and TRBJ2-2; D gene ambiguous. Germline V gene lookup returns CDR1 SEHNR and CDR2 FQNEAQ (reference sequence). CDR3 length: 12 residues. V was pared by 8 bases and J by 4 bases, with 8 bases between. The DNA of the CDR3 is TGTGCCAGCGGCCGGGCCACCGGGGAGCTGTTTTTT. Protein product: CASGRATGELFF.

The gene calls are TRBV30 and TRBJ2-5, with 8 nucleotides matching TRBD2. This CDR3 has 14 residues. V lost 3 bases to trimming and J lost 0 bases; unmatched junction nucleotides: 3. CDR1 GTSNPN and CDR2 SVGIG come from the germline V gene (reference sequence). CDR3: CAWSGGGNQETQYF. The CDR3 DNA reads TGTGCCTGGAGCGGGGGGGGGAACCAAGAGACCCAGTACTTC. Filled out from reference TRBV30 and TRBJ2-5, the complete variable domain reads SQTIHQWPATLVQPVGSPLSLECTVEGTSNPNLYWYRQAAGRGLQLLFYSVGIGQISSEVPQNLSASRPQDRQFILSSKKLLLSDSGFYLCAWSGGGNQETQYFGPGTRLLVL.

V is TRBV27 and J is TRBJ1-2, with a tentative D call TRBD1 (5 bases). Trimming pared 5 bases from V and 6 bases from J, leaving 13 bases between. The germline CDR1 and CDR2 sequences are MNHEY and SMNVEV (reference sequence). The CDR3 consists of 13 residues. For the CDR3, the DNA is TGTGCCAGCAGTGTAGGGGCAGGGAATGGCTACACCTTC. The encoded protein is CASSVGAGNGYTF.

V usage is TRBV27 and J usage is TRBJ2-7, with D unresolved. CDR1 MNHEY and CDR2 SMNVEV come from the germline V gene (reference sequence). The ends were cut back, 3 bases at V and 2 bases at J, with 17 bases in the middle. The CDR3 totals 16 residues. CDR3 protein: CASSLTGLLFTYEQYF. The CDR3 DNA reads as TGTGCCAGCAGTTTGACCGGCCTCCTGTTTACCTACGAGCAGTACTTC.

V usage is TRBV6-4 and J usage is TRBJ2-5; 7 nucleotides match TRBD2. The trim removed 2 bases at V and 4 bases at J, leaving 16 bases unmatched. This CDR3 comprises 18 residues. Germline CDR1 MRHNA, CDR2 SNTAGT. This CDR3 is CASSDPLLIAGEVETQYF. For the CDR3, the DNA is TGTGCCAGCAGTGACCCCCTTTTAATAGCGGGCGAGGTAGAGACCCAGTACTTC.

The V and J genes are TRBV7-8 and TRBJ2-3, with TRBD2 matching over 11 bases. The CDR3 covers 20 residues. V was pared by 0 bases and J by 5 bases, with 16 bases of the junction left unmatched. The germline gives CDR1 SGHVS, CDR2 FQNEAQ. The CDR3 protein is CASSLAGWEIAGGSGDTQYF. CDR3 coding DNA: TGTGCCAGCAGCTTAGCAGGCTGGGAAATAGCGGGAGGGAGTGGAGATACGCAGTATTTT. The full variable domain, with the rest looked up from reference TRBV7-8 and TRBJ2-3, is GAGVSQSPRYKVAKRGQDVALRCDPISGHVSLFWYQQALGQGPEFLTYFQNEAQLDKSGLPSDRFFAERPEGSVSTLKIQRTQQEDSAVYLCASSLAGWEIAGGSGDTQYFGPGTRLTVL.

The rearrangement links TRBV5-1 to TRBJ2-1; D is possibly TRBD2 (7 bases). This CDR3 spans 18 amino acids. The germline V gene has CDR1 SGHRS and CDR2 YFSETQ. The ends were cut back, 1 base at V and 0 bases at J, with 17 bases in the middle. The CDR3 reads CASSLSGGGLSSYNEQFF. CDR3 DNA sequence: TGCGCCAGCAGCTTGTCGGGCGGGGGCCTTAGCTCCTACAATGAGCAGTTCTTC.

This CDR3 is CASSDSSLPYEQYF. The CDR3 coding sequence is TGTGCCAGCAGCGATTCTAGCCTGCCCTACGAGCAGTACTTC. The chain combines TRBV9 with TRBJ2-7, with D perhaps TRBD2 (5 bases). V lost 3 bases and J lost 2, with 12 bases in between. Germline CDR1 and CDR2: SGDLS and YYNGEE. This CDR3 spans 14 amino acids.

V usage is TRBV12-3 or TRBV12-4 and J usage is TRBJ1-1; tentative D call: TRBD1 (6 bases). CDR3 size: 13 residues. Trimming took 5 bases from V and 6 from J, leaving 13 bases between them. The CDR3 loop reads CASSQQGLPEAFF. The CDR3 DNA follows: TGTGCCAGCAGTCAACAGGGACTGCCTGAAGCTTTCTTT.

The genes are TRBV19 and TRBJ2-7, with D possibly TRBD2 on 5 matching bases. V gave up 5 bases and J gave up 0 bases, with 11 bases separating them. This CDR3 has 14 amino acids. Germline V gene sequence: CDR1 LNHDA, CDR2 SQIVND (reference sequence). The CDR3 DNA reads as TGTGCCAGTAGTTCAGAGCGGAGCTCCTACGAGCAGTACTTC. This encodes CASSSERSSYEQYF. Based on the CDR3 plus reference TRBV19 and TRBJ2-7, the full variable domain is DGGITQSPKYLFRKEGQNVTLSCEQNLNHDAMYWYRQDPGQGLRLIYYSQIVNDFQKGDIAEGYSVSREKKESFPLTVTSAQKNPTAFYLCASSSERSSYEQYFGPGTRLTVT.

This clone was counted a few times. V is TRBV12-3 or TRBV12-4 and J is TRBJ1-6; a weak D match, TRBD1 (5 bases). V lost 5 bases and J 9 bases, leaving 11 bases between the germline ends. The CDR3 runs 13 residues. CDR3 in amino acids: CASSQGRGSPLHF. The DNA of the CDR3 is TGTGCCAGCAGTCAGGGTCGCGGTTCACCCCTCCACTTT.